This T cell receptor beta chain was observed in a study of prognosis after radiotherapy for stage I lung cancer. Study summary: Stage I non-small cell lung cancer patients were enrolled from 2018 to early 2019. General study findings and limits: Stereotactic body radiation therapy was followed by a fall in unique TCR clone counts, with a median of about 9,700 versus 6,500. Following stereotactic body radiation therapy, patients who went on to develop distant metastases had lower Shannon entropy.

CDR1 SGHNT and CDR2 YYREEE come from the germline V gene (reference sequence). V dropped 5 bases and J dropped 4; count of bases not matched to a gene: 9. The CDR3 consists of 15 residues. By two-round multiplex PCR, the TCR beta CDR3 was amplified from genomic DNA. Primers (each specific to one TRBV or TRBJ gene) were used in first-round PCR. As the PCR entered its second round, universal primers were used. TCRdb re-called the multiplex PCR reads with MiXCR, one entry per CDR3 protein. The table records around 23,000 distinct CDR3 sequences, around two fifths of them present only once. A note on this clonotype: Its antigen is as yet unknown.

V and J are TRBV5-4 and TRBJ2-3; TRBD2 matches 8 bases. The sequencing here drew on PBMCs, taken before or after stereotactic body radiation therapy (not recorded which). The source of this sequence is a donor aged 50 or older with non-small cell lung cancer. CDR3 in amino acids: CASRAGTRISDTQYF. CDR3 in DNA: TGTGCCAGCAGAGCCGGGACTAGGATTTCAGATACGCAGTATTTT.